What follows are 14 T cell receptor beta chains derived from one specimen sequenced in a study of cytomegalovirus exposure and HLA in healthy donors. The study ran its PCR with 60 Vbeta and 13 Jbeta primers. Profiled with immunoSEQ multiplex PCR; TCRdb holds only in-frame clones, not every one. The sample carries 52,000 or so clones, roughly 76% recorded once. Sequences were obtained from PBMCs. Receptors originate from a woman between 35 and 50 years old in good health and CMV-seropositive.

The rearrangement joins TRBV7-8 to TRBJ2-2; TRBD2 agrees at 8 bases. The V and J ends lost 5 bases and 2 bases, in that order; junction bases with no gene match: 10. Germline CDR1 SGHVS, CDR2 FQNEAQ. There are 17 residues in the CDR3. The CDR3 bases are TGTGCCAGCAGCCCTAGGGGGGCGGGGGGAAACACCGGGGAGCTGTTTTTT. Its protein is CASSPRGAGGNTGELFF.

V is TRBV5-6 and J is TRBJ2-1, with TRBD2 matching over 8 bases. Trimming took 4 bases from V and 6 from J; bases not matched to a gene: 9. CDR3 length equals 15 residues. Germline-derived CDR1 and CDR2 are SGHDT and YYEEEE. The CDR3 sequence: CASSLTGLARNEQFF. The CDR3 DNA follows: TGTGCCAGCAGCCTTACAGGACTAGCCCGCAATGAGCAGTTCTTC.

The chain carries TRBV7-9 and TRBJ2-1; no reliable D call. From germline, CDR1 is SEHNR and CDR2 FQNEAQ (reference sequence). V was cut by 1 base and J by 3 bases, with 10 bases left in between. This CDR3 comprises 15 residues. The CDR3 loop reads CASSLGQANYNEQFF. CDR3 bases: TGTGCCAGCAGCTTAGGCCAGGCCAACTACAATGAGCAGTTCTTC.

V gene TRBV30 combines with J gene TRBJ1-3, with D possibly TRBD1 on 5 matching bases. V lost 8 bases and J 0 bases, leaving 8 bases between the germline ends. Germline V CDR1 and CDR2: GTSNPN, SVGIG (reference sequence). The CDR3 covers 12 residues. The CDR3 reads CAGHNSGNTIYF. In DNA form, the CDR3 reads TGTGCCGGACATAACTCTGGAAACACCATATATTTT.

The rearrangement links TRBV18 to TRBJ1-6; possible D gene TRBD1, 5 bases. CDR3 length equals 15 residues. Trimming cost V 4 bases and J 2 bases, with 9 bases left between them. Germline V gives CDR1 KGHSH, CDR2 LQKENI. The CDR3 reads CASSHDSPYNSPLHF. CDR3 nucleotide sequence: TGTGCCAGCTCACACGACAGTCCCTATAATTCACCCCTCCACTTT.

This chain links TRBV18 with TRBJ1-1; D not resolved. Germline V gene sequence: CDR1 KGHSH, CDR2 LQKENI. The CDR3 is 9 amino acids. V gave up 6 bases and J gave up 11 bases, with 7 bases separating them. In DNA form, the CDR3 reads TGTGCCAGCTCCCCCGGGGCTTTCTTT. As protein: CASSPGAFF.

The chain couples TRBV7-7 to TRBJ2-1, with 9 bases that match TRBD1. Germline V CDR1 and CDR2: SSHAT, FNYEAQ (reference sequence). The CDR3 runs to 14 residues. Trimming at V came to 5 bases and at J to 4 bases, leaving 3 bases not matched to a gene. CDR3 sequence reads: CASSPDRGYNEQFF. In DNA form, the CDR3 reads TGTGCCAGCAGCCCAGACAGGGGGTACAATGAGCAGTTCTTC.

CDR3 residues: CAWSGHLNEQFF. The DNA for the CDR3 is TGTGCCTGGAGTGGGCACCTCAATGAGCAGTTCTTC. This rearrangement joins TRBV30 to TRBJ2-1; no definite D call. Looked up from germline, CDR1 is GTSNPN and CDR2 is SVGIG (reference sequence). The V end was cut by 1 base, the J end by 6 bases, with 7 bases between. This CDR3 has 12 residues.

A remark on this clone: One end of the junction varies from germline; a read error may be responsible. V is TRBV7-9 and J is TRBJ2-2, with D unresolved. The CDR3 is made up of 12 amino acids. The germline V gene encodes CDR1 SEHNR and CDR2 FQNEAQ (reference sequence). CDR3 protein: CSSSVQDGELFF. The CDR3 bases are TGTTCCAGCAGCGTACAAGACGGGGAGCTGTTTTTT.

The chain links TRBV2 to TRBJ2-3; perhaps TRBD2 as D (6 bases). Germline CDR1 reads SNHLY; CDR2 reads FYNNEI. The CDR3 totals 16 residues. Trimming stripped 7 bases from V and 0 bases from J, with 17 bases between. The CDR3 protein is CASKRAGRASTDTQYF. CDR3 DNA sequence: TGTGCCAGCAAGCGAGCGGGTCGTGCTAGCACAGATACGCAGTATTTT.

The chain links TRBV7-2 to TRBJ2-5, with a weak D call TRBD2 (6 bases). V dropped 1 base and J dropped 2 bases, with 11 bases sitting between them. This CDR3 region has 15 residues. CDR1 SGHTA and CDR2 FQGNSA come from the germline V gene. The CDR3 coding sequence is TGTGCCAGCAGCTTAGGCTCTGCGGGGCAAGAGACCCAGTACTTC. Protein sequence: CASSLGSAGQETQYF.

This clone has only one observation. The chain recombines TRBV6-5 with TRBJ1-3; 7 bases are shared with TRBD1. The germline CDR1 and CDR2 sequences are MNHEY and SVGAGI. The junction had 5 bases not matched to a gene; V was cut back by 6 bases and J by 0 bases. The CDR3 covers 15 residues. The CDR3 region has the DNA TGTGCCAGCAGCCAAGACAGGGCCTCTGGAAACACCATATATTTT. It encodes CASSQDRASGNTIYF.

The genes are TRBV9 and TRBJ1-6; no definite D call. V was shortened by 0 bases and J by 9 bases, with 13 bases between the two germline ends. The CDR3 contains 15 residues. Per germline, CDR1 SGDLS and CDR2 YYNGEE. In DNA, the CDR3 is TGTGCCAGCAGCGTAGATACGGCGTTAGCTTCACCCCTCCACTTT. Its protein product is CASSVDTALASPLHF.

This chain connects TRBV6-5 to TRBJ2-3; D remains unclear. Between the trimmed V and J ends, which lost 7 bases and 0 bases, there was a span of 11 bases. Germline V gives CDR1 MNHEY, CDR2 SVGAGI. The CDR3 has 14 residues. Here the CDR3 DNA reads TGTGCCAGCAAGCGCCAACCTAGCACAGATACGCAGTATTTT. Its protein is CASKRQPSTDTQYF.